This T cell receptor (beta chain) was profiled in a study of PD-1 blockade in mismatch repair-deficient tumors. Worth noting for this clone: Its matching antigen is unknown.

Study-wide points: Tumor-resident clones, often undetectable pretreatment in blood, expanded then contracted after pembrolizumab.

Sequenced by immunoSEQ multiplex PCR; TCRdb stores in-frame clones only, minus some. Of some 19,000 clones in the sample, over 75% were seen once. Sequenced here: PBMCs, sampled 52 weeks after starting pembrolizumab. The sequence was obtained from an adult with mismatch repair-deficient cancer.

In DNA form, the CDR3 reads TGTGCCAGCAGCCCCGTGGCGGGATGGACGCAGTATTTT. This gives the protein CASSPVAGWTQYF. J is TRBJ2-3 and V is TRBV9, with D possibly being TRBD2 (6 bases). The CDR3 covers 13 residues. Germline lookup yields CDR1 SGDLS and CDR2 YYNGEE. Trimming pared 4 bases from V and 9 bases from J, leaving 15 bases between. Full variable domain (remainder filled in from reference TRBV9 and TRBJ2-3): DSGVTQTPKHLITATGQRVTLRCSPRSGDLSVYWYQQSLDQGLQFLIQYYNGEERAKGNILERFSAQQFPDLHSELNLSSLELGDSALYFCASSPVAGWTQYFGPGTRLTVL.